This TCR beta chain was recovered during a study of naive and memory T cell subsets. Two oligonucleotides, mixed equimolar, formed the beta constant-region primer covering TRBC1 and TRBC2. Nested alpha and beta constant-region primers with the SP2 primer drove four PCR rounds on ligated cDNA. Via MiXCR, TCRdb re-called the UMI-ligation and nested PCR reads, giving one row per CDR3 protein. The sample carries roughly 150,000 distinct CDR3 sequences, 22% recorded once. Study observations and caveats: Expression changes during T cell differentiation may affect RNA-based TCR counts. Naive repertoires, especially CD8, held a few larger clonotypes, possibly memory cells re-expressing CD45RA. In CD4 and CD8 cells, diversity dropped from naive through EMRA. Naive and memory repertoire findings lacked a ground truth for validation. A clonotype means one alpha or beta sequence, not an alpha/beta pair.

This clonotype turned up a few times. Antigen specificity is unknown. The TCR was taken from a human donor in good health. The sample consisted of naive CD4+ T cells from blood.

CDR3 sequence reads: CASSLAHRNQPQHF. DNA of the CDR3: TGTGCCAGCAGCTTAGCCCACCGCAATCAGCCCCAGCATTTT. The rearrangement uses TRBV7-2 and TRBJ1-5; D ambiguous. The germline V and J ends were trimmed by 0 bases and 2 bases, with 5 bases remaining between them. The CDR3 is made up of 14 amino acids. Germline CDR1 SGHTA, CDR2 FQGNSA.